Described below is a single T cell receptor beta chain sequence and its context. Antigen: not known. CDR1 and CDR2 (germline): SGHTA, FQGNSA. V gave up 1 base and J gave up 0 bases, with 12 bases separating them. This CDR3 comprises 16 residues. The sample comes from a study of T cell responses to AZD1222 COVID-19 vaccine. Study-wide findings and caveats: Spike was spanned by vaccine-associated CD4 TCRs, which were dominant at 160-218 and 743-854.

Profiling relied on immunoSEQ multiplex PCR, and the TCRdb table lists in-frame clones only, not all of them. The sample gives roughly 93,000 clones, about nine tenths of which show up once; around 1.6% is in the top ten. The sample in question was peripheral blood, obtained on day 0 of AZD1222 vaccination. The receptor was isolated from an adult in good health. This chain links TRBV7-2 with TRBJ1-2; D ambiguous. As DNA, the CDR3 is TGTGCCAGCAGCTTAGAGGCACGGACTTCTAACTATGGCTACACCTTC. It translates to CASSLEARTSNYGYTF.